This is a list of T cell receptor beta chains from one sample in a study of cytomegalovirus exposure and HLA in healthy donors. Clones were sequenced by immunoSEQ multiplex PCR, and TCRdb holds only the in-frame ones, with some missing. The table shows roughly 180,000 clones, with more than 70% occurring only once. The sequenced sample was PBMCs. The receptors derive from a girl aged 10 to 17 in good health and CMV-seropositive. CDR3s leave out the opening cysteine and the closing phenylalanine or tryptophan.

j_gene: TRBJ2-7
v_gene: TRBV6-1
CDR3aa: ASSLVEEGGYEQY

j_gene: TRBJ2-5
v_gene: TRBV7-3
CDR3aa: ASSSGDQETQY

j_gene: TRBJ1-2
v_gene: TRBV10-1
CDR3aa: ASSPGQGHGYT

j_gene: TRBJ1-4
v_gene: TRBV30
CDR3aa: AWSRTGNEKLF

j_gene: TRBJ1-2
v_gene: TRBV7-9
CDR3aa: ASSLAGTESYGYT

j_gene: TRBJ1-1
v_gene: TRBV5-1
CDR3aa: ATKLQGNTEAF

j_gene: TRBJ2-2
v_gene: TRBV5-1
CDR3aa: ASSLRDTGELF

j_gene: TRBJ2-1
v_gene: TRBV4-3
CDR3aa: ASSPQKLAGADNEQF

j_gene: TRBJ2-2
v_gene: TRBV7-2
CDR3aa: ASSLAERTGGRVGELF

j_gene: TRBJ2-7
v_gene: TRBV27
CDR3aa: ASSWRDRDEQY

j_gene: TRBJ2-1
v_gene: TRBV10-2
CDR3aa: ASSESYRASGLTEQF

j_gene: TRBJ1-1
v_gene: TRBV27
CDR3aa: ASSLGDNTEAF

j_gene: TRBJ1-5
v_gene: TRBV7-2
CDR3aa: ASSLRGSNQPQH

j_gene: TRBJ2-1
v_gene: TRBV25-1
CDR3aa: ASSESRLVNEQF

j_gene: TRBJ2-7
v_gene: TRBV15
CDR3aa: ATSRDSQVFYEQY

j_gene: TRBJ1-1
v_gene: TRBV5-1
CDR3aa: ASSHSTGRNTEAF

j_gene: TRBJ1-2
v_gene: TRBV7-2
CDR3aa: ASSAYNMRSYT

j_gene: TRBJ2-2
v_gene: TRBV29-1
CDR3aa: SVGEQRDGGELF

j_gene: TRBJ1-5
v_gene: TRBV27
CDR3aa: ASSQQGTQPQH

j_gene: TRBJ2-4
v_gene: TRBV6-6
CDR3aa: ASTNSGTSGTIQY

j_gene: TRBJ2-1
v_gene: TRBV7-8
CDR3aa: ASSLARLAGLTGDEQF

j_gene: TRBJ1-1
v_gene: TRBV7-2
CDR3aa: ASSLVRVNTEAF

j_gene: TRBJ2-1
v_gene: TRBV27
CDR3aa: ASSWAGRSYNEQF

j_gene: TRBJ2-1
v_gene: TRBV11-2
CDR3aa: ASSLTFDNEQF

j_gene: TRBJ2-2
v_gene: TRBV7-2
CDR3aa: ASKTFNTGELF

j_gene: TRBJ1-3
v_gene: TRBV10-3
CDR3aa: AIRSTGGERNTIY